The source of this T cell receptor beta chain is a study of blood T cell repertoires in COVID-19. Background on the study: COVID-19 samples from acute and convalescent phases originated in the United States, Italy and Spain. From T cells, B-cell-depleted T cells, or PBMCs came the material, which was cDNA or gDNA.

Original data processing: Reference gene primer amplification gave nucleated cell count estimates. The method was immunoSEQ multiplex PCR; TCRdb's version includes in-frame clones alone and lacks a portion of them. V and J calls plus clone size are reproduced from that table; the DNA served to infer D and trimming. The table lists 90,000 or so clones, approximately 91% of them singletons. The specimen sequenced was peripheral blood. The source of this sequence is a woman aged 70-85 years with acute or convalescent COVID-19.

The CDR3 nucleotides read TGTGCCAGCAGTGACCCGGGGATGAACACTGAAGCTTTCTTT. Amino acid sequence: CASSDPGMNTEAFF. The chain couples TRBV6-1 to TRBJ1-1; unclear D gene. CDR3 size: 14 residues. Per germline, CDR1 MNHNS and CDR2 SASEGT. Trimming removed 3 bases from V and 0 bases from J, with 8 bases in between.